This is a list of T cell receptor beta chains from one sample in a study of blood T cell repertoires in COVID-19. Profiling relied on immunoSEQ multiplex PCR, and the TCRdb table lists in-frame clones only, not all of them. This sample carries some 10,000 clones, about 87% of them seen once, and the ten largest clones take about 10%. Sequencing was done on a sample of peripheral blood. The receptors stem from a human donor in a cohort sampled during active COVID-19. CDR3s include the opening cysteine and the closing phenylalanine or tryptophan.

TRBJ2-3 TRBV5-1 CASSWAGLAGGPRTDTQYF
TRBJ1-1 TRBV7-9 CASSFQNTEAFF
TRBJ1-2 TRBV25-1 CASSDGDRTYYGYTF
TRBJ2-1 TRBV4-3 CASSQEPNSGGAGEQFF
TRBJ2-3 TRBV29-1 CSVEGIGAWDTQYF
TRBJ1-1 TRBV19 CACVGGAFF
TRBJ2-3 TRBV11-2 CASRHRQGLRDTQYF
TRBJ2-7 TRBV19 CASSISGEPPEQYF
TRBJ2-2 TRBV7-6 CASSLAAGTATGELFF
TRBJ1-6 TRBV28 CASSSAPPLNSPLHF
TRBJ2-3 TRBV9 CASSPEGGGPTDTQYF
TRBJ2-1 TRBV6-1 CASSGAGTTYNEQFF
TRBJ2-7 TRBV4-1 CASSQDNSGQGYEQYF
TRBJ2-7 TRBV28 CASTTQGREQYF
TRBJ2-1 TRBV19 CASRPGSPYNEQFF
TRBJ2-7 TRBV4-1 CASSQSPPEEAGFSYEQYF
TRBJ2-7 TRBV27 CASSPLGTSGGVEQYF
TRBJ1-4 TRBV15 CATSRTTGRLEKLFF
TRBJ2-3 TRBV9 CASSVAGGGADTQYF
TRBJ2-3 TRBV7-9 CASSQAGGRDTQYF
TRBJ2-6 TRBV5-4 CASSLQGISGANVLTF
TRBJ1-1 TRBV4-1 CASSQQGQGSPSYEAFF
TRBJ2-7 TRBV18 CASSPGHRGGYEQYF
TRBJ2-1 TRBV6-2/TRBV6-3 CASSTGLYNEQFF
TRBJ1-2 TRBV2 CASDRTGTYGYTF
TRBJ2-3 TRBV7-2 CASSLERIPTDTQYF
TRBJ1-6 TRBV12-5 CASGMSGGNSPLHF
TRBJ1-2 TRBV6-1 CASSEPGQGRSYGYTF
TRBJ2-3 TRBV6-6 CASSYSQGTVENTQYF
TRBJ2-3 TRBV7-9 CASSLAGGNTDTQYF
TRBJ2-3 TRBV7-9 CASSMGARGAGDTQYF
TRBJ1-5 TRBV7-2 CASSSTGYSNQPQHF
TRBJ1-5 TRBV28 CASSYGDRGATSQHF
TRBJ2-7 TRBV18 CASSPRDRGWDEQYF